Presented here are 19 T cell receptor beta chains from one specimen sequenced in a study of a mutant IDH1 vaccine in newly diagnosed glioma. Time point here: week 11, during vaccination. Topical imiquimod accompanied each vaccine dose, which consisted of 300 ug of mutant IDH1 20-mer peptide. No cognate antigen is known for these TCRs. The data were produced by immunoSEQ multiplex PCR, yet TCRdb's version contains in-frame clones alone and is incomplete. This sample has 55,000 to 65,000 clones, with 80% found just once. The sequenced sample was PBMCs, obtained from a glioma patient whose treatment included an IDH1 peptide vaccine. Source of these receptors: a man aged 45-65 years with glioma.

This clone was seen a handful of times. The V call is TRBV30, the J call TRBJ1-5; D perhaps matches TRBD1 (6 bases). This CDR3 is built from 13 residues. The V and J ends lost 2 bases and 7 bases respectively, with 12 bases between them. The germline V gene encodes CDR1 GTSNPN and CDR2 SVGIG (reference sequence). CDR3 amino acids: CAWSPEGDQPQHF. Written as DNA, the CDR3 is TGTGCCTGGAGTCCCGAGGGGGACCAGCCCCAGCATTTT.

The CDR3 nucleotides read TGTGCCAGCAGTATGGCAGGGGGCATGAATTCACCCCTCCACTTT. Protein: CASSMAGGMNSPLHF. The genes are TRBV7-2 and TRBJ1-6; 8 positions agree with TRBD1. CDR1 SGHTA and CDR2 FQGNSA come from the germline V gene. V lost 6 bases, J lost 7 bases, and 8 bases stayed unmatched. The CDR3 is 15 amino acids.

This clone appeared once. The rearrangement uses TRBV19 and TRBJ2-5; 15 bases map to TRBD2. Germline-derived CDR1 and CDR2 are LNHDA and SQIVND (reference sequence). The length of the CDR3 is 16 residues. V gave up 4 bases and J gave up 2 bases; unmatched junction bases: 2. CDR3 nucleotides: TGTGCCAGTAGTAAGGGACTAGCGGGGGGACAAGAGACCCAGTACTTC. Encoded protein: CASSKGLAGGQETQYF. The full variable domain, with the rest looked up from reference TRBV19 and TRBJ2-5, is DGGITQSPKYLFRKEGQNVTLSCEQNLNHDAMYWYRQDPGQGLRLIYYSQIVNDFQKGDIAEGYSVSREKKESFPLTVTSAQKNPTAFYLCASSKGLAGGQETQYFGPGTRLLVL.

The chain couples TRBV18 to TRBJ1-2; D is unresolved. The CDR3 is 14 amino acids. In germline, CDR1 is KGHSH, CDR2 LQKENI. V lost 2 bases, J lost 9 bases, and 16 bases lay in between. DNA for the CDR3: TGTGCCAGCTCACCAAATCACGGGCAGCAGAGCTACACCTTC. Residues: CASSPNHGQQSYTF.

This chain uses TRBV5-1 with TRBJ2-3, with 8 bases lining up with TRBD1. The germline gives CDR1 SGHRS, CDR2 YFSETQ. V shed 4 bases and J 6 bases; nucleotides not matched to a gene: 10. The CDR3 is 15 amino acids. This CDR3 reads CASSQGRQGTDTQYF. The CDR3 DNA is TGCGCCAGCAGCCAGGGGCGACAGGGGACGGATACGCAGTATTTT.

The CDR3 spells CASSYTGQFSNQPQHF. CDR3 sequence (DNA): TGTGCCAGCAGTTACACCGGACAGTTTAGCAATCAGCCCCAGCATTTT. V gene TRBV6-6 combines with J gene TRBJ1-5, with D possibly matching TRBD1 (6 bases). The CDR3 has 16 amino acids. V shed 2 bases and J shed 0 bases, with 11 bases lying between them. Germline CDR1 reads MNHNY; CDR2 reads SVGAGI (reference sequence).

The gene calls are TRBV5-6 and TRBJ1-1, with TRBD1 as a possible D gene (5 bases). V lost 4 bases and J lost 6, with 13 bases in between. In germline, CDR1 is SGHDT, CDR2 YYEEEE. This CDR3 is 13 amino acids long. DNA of the CDR3: TGTGCCAGCAGCCAGTACCGGGGCCCTGAAGCTTTCTTT. It codes for CASSQYRGPEAFF.

J is TRBJ2-5 and V is TRBV18; the match to TRBD2 covers 9 bases. Trimming at V came to 3 bases and at J to 5 bases, leaving 4 bases not matched to a gene. From germline, CDR1 is KGHSH and CDR2 LQKENI. CDR3 length: 14 residues. The CDR3 region has the DNA TGTGCCAGCTCACCGCGGGAGGGAGAGGAGACCCAGTACTTC. Translating gives CASSPREGEETQYF.

This clone was found once. The V call is TRBV5-1, the J call TRBJ1-2; possibly TRBD1 for D (5 bases). Trimming removed 0 bases from V and 6 bases from J, with 6 bases in between. The CDR3 is made up of 12 amino acids. CDR1 and CDR2 (germline): SGHRS, YFSETQ. CDR3: CASSLARDGYTF. The CDR3 DNA reads TGCGCCAGCAGCTTGGCCAGGGATGGCTACACCTTC.

The V and J genes are TRBV7-9 and TRBJ2-7; D might be TRBD1 (5 bases). The V end was cut by 0 bases, the J end by 3 bases, with 6 bases between. Germline V gene lookup returns CDR1 SEHNR and CDR2 FQNEAQ (reference sequence). This CDR3 region has 13 residues. CDR3 amino acids: CASSLATDYEQYF. The CDR3 DNA follows: TGTGCCAGCAGCTTAGCGACAGACTACGAGCAGTACTTC.

Only one count was recorded for this clone. The rearrangement uses TRBV7-2 and TRBJ1-5; TRBD1 aligns across 9 bases. The CDR3 is 15 amino acids. The V gene end was trimmed by 3 bases and the J gene end by 1 base; junction bases not matched to a gene: 1. From germline, CDR1 is SGHTA and CDR2 FQGNSA. The DNA for the CDR3 is TGTGCCAGCAGCTTGGGACAGGGAAGCAATCAGCCCCAGCATTTT. Protein sequence: CASSLGQGSNQPQHF. The full variable domain, completed using reference TRBV7-2 and TRBJ1-5, is GAGVSQSPSNKVTEKGKDVELRCDPISGHTALYWYRQSLGQGLEFLIYFQGNSAPDKSGLPSDRFSAERTGGSVSTLTIQRTQQEDSAVYLCASSLGQGSNQPQHFGDGTRLSIL.

The sample holds one count of this clone. The CDR3 DNA is TGTGCCAGCAGCTTAGCAGAGGGGCGGGACACTGAAGCTTTCTTT. This sequence encodes CASSLAEGRDTEAFF. The V call is TRBV7-2, the J call TRBJ1-1, with D possibly being TRBD1 (5 bases). This CDR3 comprises 15 residues. V was clipped by 0 bases and J by 3 bases, with 11 bases between them. Germline V gene lookup returns CDR1 SGHTA and CDR2 FQGNSA.

The rearrangement links TRBV7-8 to TRBJ2-7; TRBD1 or TRBD2 may be the D gene (6 bases each). Trimming removed 5 bases at V and 5 bases at J, with 16 bases between. Per the germline V gene, CDR1 is SGHVS and CDR2 is FQNEAQ. CDR3 length equals 14 residues. As DNA, the CDR3 is TGTGCCAGCAGCCCGGGGGCCTTTTCACACGAGCAGTACTTC. It codes for CASSPGAFSHEQYF. The full variable domain, in which reference TRBV7-8 and TRBJ2-7 provide the parts outside the CDR3, is GAGVSQSPRYKVAKRGQDVALRCDPISGHVSLFWYQQALGQGPEFLTYFQNEAQLDKSGLPSDRFFAERPEGSVSTLKIQRTQQEDSAVYLCASSPGAFSHEQYFGPGTRLTVT.

The gene calls are TRBV19 and TRBJ2-5, with 13 positions matching TRBD2. Germline V gene lookup returns CDR1 LNHDA and CDR2 SQIVND (reference sequence). The ends lost 3 bases at V and 6 bases at J; junction bases unmatched: 7. The CDR3 spans 16 residues. CDR3 sequence: CASSMRLAGGAQTQYF. The CDR3 nucleotides read TGTGCCAGTAGTATGCGACTAGCGGGGGGAGCCCAGACCCAGTACTTC.

This chain connects TRBV28 to TRBJ2-2; perhaps D is TRBD1 or TRBD2 (5 bases each). This CDR3 comprises 14 residues. The V end was cut by 6 bases, the J end by 9 bases, with 17 bases between. Germline-derived CDR1 and CDR2 are MDHEN and SYDVKM. The CDR3 sequence: CASRPPGTSRELFF. CDR3 coding DNA: TGTGCCAGCAGACCCCCGGGGACCAGCCGGGAGCTGTTTTTT.

CDR3 amino acids: CASSLTSGAYNEQFF. The CDR3 region has the DNA TGTGCCAGCAGCCTTACTAGCGGGGCTTACAATGAGCAGTTCTTC. The chain recombines TRBV7-9 with TRBJ2-1; TRBD2 agrees at 10 bases. V was clipped by 5 bases and J by 4 bases; unmatched bases: 5. Germline V gives CDR1 SEHNR, CDR2 FQNEAQ (reference sequence). The CDR3 is 15 amino acids.

The chain combines TRBV5-6 with TRBJ1-1; tentative D call: TRBD1 (5 bases). Germline V lookup: CDR1 SGHDT, CDR2 YYEEEE. The CDR3 consists of 16 residues. Between the trimmed V and J ends, which lost 1 base and 1 base, there was a span of 14 bases. CDR3 loop: CASSLRGWGANTEAFF. DNA for the CDR3: TGTGCCAGCAGCTTGAGGGGTTGGGGAGCGAACACTGAAGCTTTCTTT.

The rearrangement uses TRBV6-1 and TRBJ2-7; D is undetermined. The CDR3 runs 14 residues. The germline CDR1 and CDR2 sequences are MNHNS and SASEGT. Trimming stripped 2 bases from V and 2 bases from J, with 10 bases between. CDR3 sequence reads: CASSEYLAAYEQYF. Here the CDR3 DNA reads TGTGCCAGCAGTGAATACTTGGCAGCCTACGAGCAGTACTTC.

The chain uses TRBV2 and TRBJ2-5, with 8 bases matching TRBD2. Unmatched junction bases numbered 4, after V lost 8 bases and J lost 2 bases. CDR3 length: 13 amino acids. Germline V gene sequence: CDR1 SNHLY, CDR2 FYNNEI. The CDR3, as DNA: TGTGCCAGCTCGCGGGGGGTTCAAGAGACCCAGTACTTC. Amino acid sequence: CASSRGVQETQYF.